A selection of T cell receptor beta chains follows, all from one sample in a study of Ad26.COV2.S vaccination and SARS-CoV-2 variants. Libraries were prepared by immunoSEQ multiplex PCR; TCRdb keeps only in-frame clonotypes and omits some of them. The data hold more than 300,000 clones, with more than 85% observed a single time. Source: peripheral blood, taken in a trial of Ad26.COV2.S vaccine versus placebo. The receptors here all came from a person aged 18-65 years who received the Ad26.COV2.S COVID-19 vaccine or a placebo. CDR3s include the opening cysteine and the closing phenylalanine or tryptophan. The order of the fields is clone size, D gene, V gene, J gene, CDR3 protein, CDR3 DNA. The D gene is left open where the match is weak. Only some rows state a clone size, as once, few, many or a class for expanded clones.

>NA|NA|TRBV6-5|TRBJ1-5
CAGGTSSNQPQHF
TGTGCCGGCGGGACTTCCAGCAATCAGCCCCAGCATTTT
>NA|NA|TRBV20-1|TRBJ1-1
CSARDNTEAFF
TGCAGTGCCCGGGACAACACTGAAGCTTTCTTT
>NA|NA|TRBV5-6|TRBJ1-5
CASSLGSGNQPQHF
TGTGCCAGCAGCTTGGGATCGGGCAATCAGCCCCAGCATTTT
>NA|TRBD2|TRBV7-7|TRBJ2-5
CASSLGLAGGLETQYF
TGTGCTAGCAGCTTAGGACTAGCGGGTGGTTTGGAAACCCAGTACTTC
>NA|NA|TRBV19|TRBJ2-5
CASSIGLLKTQYF
TGTGCCAGTAGTATCGGCCTCCTGAAGACCCAGTACTTC
>once|TRBD1|TRBV28|TRBJ2-7
CASSGGTGGYEQYF
TGTGCCAGCAGTGGCGGGACAGGGGGATACGAGCAGTACTTC
>few|NA|TRBV5-1|TRBJ2-2
CASSLLQEGGELFF
TGCGCCAGCAGCTTGTTGCAGGAAGGCGGGGAGCTGTTTTTT
>NA|NA|TRBV19|TRBJ2-3
CASSRRDLDTQYF
TGTGCCAGTAGTAGACGGGACTTAGATACGCAGTATTTT
>NA|NA|TRBV6-5|TRBJ1-5
CASSLLANQPQHF
TGTGCCAGCAGTTTGTTAGCCAATCAGCCCCAGCATTTT
>NA|TRBD2|TRBV29-1|TRBJ2-7
CSAERTSGGEQYF
TGCAGCGCCGAGAGGACTAGCGGTGGCGAGCAGTACTTC
>few|TRBD2|TRBV3-1/TRBV3-2|TRBJ2-7
CASSRAGAYPYEQYF
TGTGCCAGCAGTCGAGCGGGAGCTTATCCCTACGAGCAGTACTTC
>NA|TRBD1|TRBV28|TRBJ2-1
CASSPPGTGYINEQFF
TGTGCCAGCAGTCCCCCCGGGACAGGGTATATCAATGAGCAGTTCTTC
>NA|TRBD1|TRBV30|TRBJ2-7
CAWSPLDRGGYEQYF
TGTGCCTGGAGTCCCTTGGACAGGGGGGGGTACGAGCAGTACTTC
>NA|TRBD2|TRBV5-1|TRBJ2-4
CASSFRAGGPEGDIQYF
TGCGCCAGCAGCTTCCGAGCGGGAGGCCCCGAGGGGGACATTCAGTACTTC
>NA|TRBD2|TRBV4-1|TRBJ2-1
CASSQDPSGGAYNEQFF
TGCGCCAGCAGCCAAGACCCTAGCGGGGGCGCCTACAATGAGCAGTTCTTC
>NA|NA|TRBV27|TRBJ2-3
CASSFQGRYFTDTQYF
TGTGCCAGCAGTTTCCAGGGGCGCTACTTCACAGATACGCAGTATTTT
>NA|NA|TRBV18|TRBJ1-3
CASSPPGNTIYF
TGTGCCAGCTCACCCCCCGGAAACACCATATATTTT
>NA|NA|TRBV15|TRBJ1-1
CATSNRNTEAFF
TGTGCCACCAGCAACAGGAACACTGAAGCTTTCTTT
>NA|NA|TRBV18|TRBJ1-1
CASSQEQVGLNTEAFF
TGTGCCAGCTCCCAAGAGCAGGTCGGTTTGAACACTGAAGCTTTCTTT
>few|NA|TRBV5-5|TRBJ1-1
CASSLMTGKNTEAFF
TGTGCCAGCAGCTTGATGACAGGAAAGAACACTGAAGCTTTCTTT
>NA|NA|TRBV7-2|TRBJ2-7
CASSSGTIYEQYF
TGTGCCAGCAGCTCGGGAACAATCTACGAGCAGTACTTC
>NA|NA|TRBV7-9|TRBJ1-1
CASSLGAVNTEAFF
TGTGCCAGCAGCTTAGGCGCCGTGAACACTGAAGCTTTCTTT
>NA|NA|TRBV6-6|TRBJ2-7
CASSYVDSFHEQYF
TGTGCCAGCAGTTACGTCGACAGTTTCCACGAGCAGTACTTC
>NA|TRBD2|TRBV27|TRBJ2-7
CASRRLAGDYEQYF
TGTGCCAGCAGAAGACTAGCGGGGGACTACGAGCAGTACTTC
>once|NA|TRBV12-3/TRBV12-4|TRBJ2-7
CASSLAQGDEQYF
TGTGCCAGCAGTTTAGCCCAGGGCGACGAGCAGTACTTC
>NA|NA|TRBV7-9|TRBJ2-7
CASSPGRTHEQYF
TGTGCCAGCAGCCCCGGCAGGACGCACGAGCAGTACTTC
>NA|NA|TRBV29-1|TRBJ1-1
CSVEGHQITEAFF
TGCAGCGTTGAAGGACACCAAATCACTGAAGCTTTCTTT
>NA|NA|TRBV19|TRBJ1-2
CASSKRRDGYGYTF
TGTGCCAGTAGTAAACGCCGGGACGGCTATGGCTACACCTTC
>NA|TRBD1|TRBV2|TRBJ2-5
CASRGTVGVETQYF
TGTGCCAGCAGGGGGACAGTTGGTGTGGAGACCCAGTACTTC
>NA|TRBD2|TRBV7-2|TRBJ2-7
CASSEIAGPYEQYF
TGTGCCAGCAGCGAGATAGCGGGTCCCTACGAGCAGTACTTC
>NA|NA|TRBV5-1|TRBJ1-6
CASSLGRTVNSPLHF
TGCGCCAGCAGCTTGGGTCGGACGGTGAATTCACCCCTCCACTTT
>NA|NA|TRBV14|TRBJ1-2
CASSQEGTYGYTF
TGTGCCAGCAGCCAAGAGGGCACCTATGGCTACACCTTC
>NA|NA|TRBV12-2|TRBJ2-3
CASRLVGGQGFTDTQYF
TGTGCAAGTCGCTTAGTAGGGGGACAGGGCTTCACAGATACGCAGTATTTT
>NA|TRBD1|TRBV4-3|TRBJ2-1
CASSHGTGLNNEQFF
TGCGCCAGCAGCCACGGGACAGGTCTTAACAATGAGCAGTTCTTC
>NA|NA|TRBV5-1|TRBJ2-3
CASSPGTQTDTQYF
TGCGCCAGCAGCCCCGGGACACAGACAGATACGCAGTATTTT
>NA|TRBD1|TRBV5-5|TRBJ2-1
CASRQGANEQFF
TGTGCCAGCAGACAGGGGGCGAATGAGCAGTTCTTC
>few|NA|TRBV20-1|TRBJ1-3
CSASRGAGNTIYF
TGCAGTGCTAGTCGGGGGGCCGGAAACACCATATATTTT
>NA|TRBD2|TRBV7-9|TRBJ2-7
CASSLGLAGGPGEQYF
TGTGCCAGCAGCTTAGGGCTAGCGGGAGGGCCGGGCGAGCAGTACTTC
>NA|TRBD1|TRBV27|TRBJ1-1
CASRTGMNTEAFF
TGTGCCAGCCGGACAGGTATGAACACTGAAGCTTTCTTT
>NA|NA|TRBV4-1|TRBJ2-5
CASSQEFFKVTRAEETQYF
TGCGCCAGCAGCCAAGAATTTTTCAAAGTTACTAGGGCGGAAGAGACCCAGTACTTC
>NA|TRBD1|TRBV7-7|TRBJ2-1
CASSATGGGEQFF
TGTGCCAGCAGCGCAACAGGGGGCGGTGAGCAGTTCTTC
>NA|TRBD2|TRBV27|TRBJ2-2
CASSLLAGAVTTGELFF
TGTGCCAGCAGTTTACTAGCGGGAGCGGTAACAACCGGGGAGCTGTTTTTT
>NA|TRBD1|TRBV19|TRBJ1-1
CASSILRGQGDTEAFF
TGTGCCAGTAGTATACTCCGGGGACAGGGGGACACTGAAGCTTTCTTT
>NA|NA|TRBV19|TRBJ1-4
CASSIRDGNEKLFF
TGTGCCAGTAGTATTCGGGACGGTAATGAAAAACTGTTTTTT